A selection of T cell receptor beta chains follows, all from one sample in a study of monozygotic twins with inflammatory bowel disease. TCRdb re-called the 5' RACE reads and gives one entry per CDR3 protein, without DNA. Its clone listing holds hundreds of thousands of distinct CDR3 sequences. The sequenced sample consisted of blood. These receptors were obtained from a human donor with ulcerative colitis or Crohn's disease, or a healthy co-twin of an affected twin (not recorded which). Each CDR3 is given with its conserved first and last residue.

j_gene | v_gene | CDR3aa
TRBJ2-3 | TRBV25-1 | CASSDSPGLGDTQYF
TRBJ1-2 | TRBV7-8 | CASSSIGGGYGYTF
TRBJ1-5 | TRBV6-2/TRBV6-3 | CASTMTGSNQPQHF
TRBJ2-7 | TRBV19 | CASRLKPSGTGYNEQYF
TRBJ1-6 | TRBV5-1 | CASSLDPGRNSPLHF
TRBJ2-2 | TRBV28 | CASQMGGTVLWELFF
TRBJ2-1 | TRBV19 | CASSLNLAGAHYNEQFF
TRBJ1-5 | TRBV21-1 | CASSKVGGTSNQPQHF
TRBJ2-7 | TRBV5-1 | CASSLGQGSYEQYF
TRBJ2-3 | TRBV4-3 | CASSQDPLAGTDTQYF
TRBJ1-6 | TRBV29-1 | CGYSRGYNSPLHF
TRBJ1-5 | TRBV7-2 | CASSGQLHQPQHF
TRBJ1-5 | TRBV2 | CASRYGDNRNQPQHF
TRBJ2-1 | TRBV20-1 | CSATGGQGNYNEQFF
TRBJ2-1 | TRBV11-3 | CASSLERLAGGEQFF
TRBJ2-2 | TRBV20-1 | CSARPGESTGELFF
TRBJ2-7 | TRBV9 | CASSVRTDLYEQYF
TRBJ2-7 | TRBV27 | CASSPEQDSSYEQYF
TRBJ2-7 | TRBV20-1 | CSATIAGGPYEQYF
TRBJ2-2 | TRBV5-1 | CASSLQWVGNTGELFF
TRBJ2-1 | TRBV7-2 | CASSLAGARFDEQFF
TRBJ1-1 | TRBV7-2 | CASSLGVVTEAFF